This is a list of T cell receptor beta chains from one sample in a study of blood T cell repertoires in COVID-19. Sequencing used immunoSEQ multiplex PCR; TCRdb keeps in-frame clones, though not all of them. The sample holds hundreds of thousands of clones, roughly 88% seen once. The sample consisted of peripheral blood. These receptors all stem from a woman aged 25-40 years with active or convalescent COVID-19. The CDR3 runs from the conserved cysteine through the conserved F or W. Each record gives: CDR3 protein, CDR3 DNA, J gene, clone size, V gene, D gene. D genes are given only for firm matches. Clone size, where shown, is once, few, many, or a class for clones that have expanded.

CDR3aa: CASSPQGRGRSYEQYF
CDR3nt: TGTGCCAGCAGCCCCCAGGGTCGCGGACGGAGCTACGAGCAGTACTTC
j_gene: TRBJ2-7
abundance: few
v_gene: TRBV11-2
d_gene: .

CDR3aa: CASRSRTGGMGYSNQPQHF
CDR3nt: TGTGCCAGCAGGTCCCGGACAGGGGGCATGGGGTATAGCAATCAGCCCCAGCATTTT
j_gene: TRBJ1-5
abundance: .
v_gene: TRBV2
d_gene: TRBD1

CDR3aa: CASSGPGQKNTEAFF
CDR3nt: TGCGCCAGCAGCGGCCCGGGACAGAAGAACACTGAAGCTTTCTTT
j_gene: TRBJ1-1
abundance: once
v_gene: TRBV5-1
d_gene: TRBD1

CDR3aa: CASSYQANTEAFF
CDR3nt: TGTGCCAGCTCATACCAGGCGAACACTGAAGCTTTCTTT
j_gene: TRBJ1-1
abundance: .
v_gene: TRBV18
d_gene: .

CDR3aa: CASRGTRTNTGELFF
CDR3nt: TGTGCCAGCAGGGGGACTAGAACGAACACCGGGGAGCTGTTTTTT
j_gene: TRBJ2-2
abundance: once
v_gene: TRBV6-5
d_gene: TRBD2

CDR3aa: CASSSGQGNTIYF
CDR3nt: TGTGCCAGCAGCTCCGGACAGGGAAACACCATATATTTT
j_gene: TRBJ1-3
abundance: few
v_gene: TRBV3-1/TRBV3-2
d_gene: .

CDR3aa: CASSKTGDYNEQFF
CDR3nt: TGTGCCAGCAGTAAGACAGGGGACTACAATGAGCAGTTCTTC
j_gene: TRBJ2-1
abundance: .
v_gene: TRBV6-5
d_gene: TRBD1

CDR3aa: CASSLAAGRALTYEQYF
CDR3nt: TGTGCCAGCAGCCTAGCAGCGGGTCGGGCACTAACCTACGAGCAGTACTTC
j_gene: TRBJ2-7
abundance: once
v_gene: TRBV7-2
d_gene: .

CDR3aa: CASSILGEKYGYTF
CDR3nt: TGTGCCAGTAGTATATTAGGGGAAAAGTATGGCTACACCTTC
j_gene: TRBJ1-2
abundance: once
v_gene: TRBV19
d_gene: .

CDR3aa: CARSCTRNTEAFF
CDR3nt: TGTGCCAGAAGCTGTACAAGGAACACTGAAGCTTTCTTT
j_gene: TRBJ1-1
abundance: .
v_gene: TRBV5-3
d_gene: .

CDR3aa: CASGQGSGTEAFF
CDR3nt: TGTGCTAGTGGCCAGGGTTCGGGCACTGAAGCTTTCTTT
j_gene: TRBJ1-1
abundance: .
v_gene: TRBV12-5
d_gene: .

CDR3aa: CASSLEAGPTFTDTQYF
CDR3nt: TGTGCCAGCAGCTTAGAGGCAGGTCCAACTTTCACAGATACGCAGTATTTT
j_gene: TRBJ2-3
abundance: .
v_gene: TRBV7-8
d_gene: .

CDR3aa: CASSLDVRSGQPQHF
CDR3nt: TGTGCCAGCAGCTTAGATGTTCGGTCGGGGCAGCCCCAGCATTTT
j_gene: TRBJ1-5
abundance: once
v_gene: TRBV11-2
d_gene: .

CDR3aa: CATSDRDSGYNEQFF
CDR3nt: TGTGCCACCAGTGATAGAGATAGCGGCTACAATGAGCAGTTCTTC
j_gene: TRBJ2-1
abundance: .
v_gene: TRBV24-1
d_gene: .

CDR3aa: CASSGTGTSGRAGEQYF
CDR3nt: TGTGCCAGCAGTGGAACCGGGACTAGCGGGAGGGCAGGCGAGCAGTACTTC
j_gene: TRBJ2-7
abundance: once
v_gene: TRBV28
d_gene: TRBD2

CDR3aa: CASSQVAANTEAFF
CDR3nt: TGTGCCAGCAGCCAAGTGGCGGCTAACACTGAAGCTTTCTTT
j_gene: TRBJ1-1
abundance: .
v_gene: TRBV3-1/TRBV3-2
d_gene: .

CDR3aa: CASSYSDSYGYTF
CDR3nt: TGTGCCAGCAGTTACTCGGACAGCTATGGCTACACCTTC
j_gene: TRBJ1-2
abundance: .
v_gene: TRBV6-2/TRBV6-3
d_gene: .

CDR3aa: CASSLELSYNEQFF
CDR3nt: TGTGCCAGCAGCTTAGAACTTTCCTACAATGAGCAGTTCTTC
j_gene: TRBJ2-1
abundance: .
v_gene: TRBV7-2
d_gene: .

CDR3aa: CASSSTGNTEAFF
CDR3nt: TGTGCCAGCTCATCAACAGGGAACACTGAAGCTTTCTTT
j_gene: TRBJ1-1
abundance: few
v_gene: TRBV18
d_gene: .

CDR3aa: CASTGHERAYNEQFF
CDR3nt: TGTGCCAGCACCGGACATGAACGAGCCTACAATGAGCAGTTCTTC
j_gene: TRBJ2-1
abundance: .
v_gene: TRBV3-1/TRBV3-2
d_gene: .

CDR3aa: CASSQEIPRAATNEKLFF
CDR3nt: TGCGCCAGCAGCCAAGAAATCCCCAGGGCTGCAACTAATGAAAAACTGTTTTTT
j_gene: TRBJ1-4
abundance: .
v_gene: TRBV4-1
d_gene: .

CDR3aa: CASSLSQGYSHGYTF
CDR3nt: TGCGCCAGCAGCTTGTCCCAGGGTTACTCGCATGGCTACACCTTC
j_gene: TRBJ1-2
abundance: .
v_gene: TRBV5-1
d_gene: .

CDR3aa: CASSLRTVRGTQNTEAFF
CDR3nt: TGCGCCAGCAGCTTGAGAACGGTTCGGGGGACCCAGAACACTGAAGCTTTCTTT
j_gene: TRBJ1-1
abundance: many
v_gene: TRBV5-1
d_gene: .

CDR3aa: CASSQVAEAYEQYF
CDR3nt: TGCGCCAGCAGCCAAGTAGCGGAAGCCTACGAGCAGTACTTC
j_gene: TRBJ2-7
abundance: few
v_gene: TRBV4-1
d_gene: .

CDR3aa: CASSLGDRAYEQYF
CDR3nt: TGTGCCAGCAGCTTAGGGGACAGGGCTTACGAGCAGTACTTC
j_gene: TRBJ2-7
abundance: .
v_gene: TRBV13
d_gene: TRBD1

CDR3aa: CASSIRSWAGFQETQYF
CDR3nt: TGTGCCAGTAGTATTAGGTCATGGGCGGGGTTCCAAGAGACCCAGTACTTC
j_gene: TRBJ2-5
abundance: .
v_gene: TRBV19
d_gene: .

CDR3aa: CASSYSTGSSGNTIYF
CDR3nt: TGTGCCAGCAGTTACTCCACCGGGAGCTCTGGAAACACCATATATTTT
j_gene: TRBJ1-3
abundance: .
v_gene: TRBV6-2/TRBV6-3
d_gene: .

CDR3aa: CASSQIGTGYEKLFF
CDR3nt: TGTGCCAGCAGCCAGATCGGGACAGGGTACGAAAAACTGTTTTTT
j_gene: TRBJ1-4
abundance: few
v_gene: TRBV14
d_gene: TRBD1